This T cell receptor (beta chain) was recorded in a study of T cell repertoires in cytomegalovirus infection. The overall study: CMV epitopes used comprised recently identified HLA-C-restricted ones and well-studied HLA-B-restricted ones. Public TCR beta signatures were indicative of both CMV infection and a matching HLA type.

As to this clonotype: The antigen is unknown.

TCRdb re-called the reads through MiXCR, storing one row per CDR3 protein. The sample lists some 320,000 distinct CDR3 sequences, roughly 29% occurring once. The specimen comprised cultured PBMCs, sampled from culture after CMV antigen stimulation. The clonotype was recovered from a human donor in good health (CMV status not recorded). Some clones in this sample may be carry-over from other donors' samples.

DNA for the CDR3: TGTGCCAGCGGGGCAGGGAACACAGATACGCAGTATTTT. It codes for CASGAGNTDTQYF. The rearrangement joins TRBV7-3 to TRBJ2-3, with a tentative D call TRBD1 (5 bases). The V gene's germline CDR1 is SGHTA and CDR2 FQGTGA. V shed 8 bases and J shed 2 bases, with 11 bases lying between them. CDR3 size: 13 residues.